What follows are 2 T cell receptor beta chains derived from one specimen sequenced in a study of neurological immune-mediated disorders (dated 2019 in TCRdb). Receptor libraries were prepared by 5' RACE. Sequencing instrument: Illumina HiSeq 2500. TCRdb trimmed the raw reads at Q25, called clones with MiXCR and kept productive beta chains. One record per CDR3 amino acid sequence lists the most common genes and DNA. This sample gives under 70,000 distinct CDR3 sequences in total; 5.2% of them show up just once. The top ten constitute 2.5% to 3% of the sample. The sample comprised PBMCs. The receptors originated from a woman in her 30s with multiple sclerosis.

This clonotype was observed many times. This chain uses TRBV5-1 with TRBJ1-1; no clear D gene. Deletions cut 0 bases from V and 6 bases from J, with 18 bases between. This CDR3 has 16 residues. The V gene's germline CDR1 is SGHRS and CDR2 YFSETQ. CDR3 sequence (DNA): TGCGCCAGCAGCTTGGCCAGATCCCAACGCATCCCTGAAGCTTTCTTT. Translation: CASSLARSQRIPEAFF.

This clonotype was detected ten times or more. The junction does not match germline at one end; this may be a read error. The chain has TRBV20-1 and TRBJ1-6; D remains unclear. The CDR3 runs to 15 residues. Germline loops: CDR1 DFQATT, CDR2 SNEGSKA (reference sequence). The CDR3 is CSARGGSSYNSPLNF. Written as DNA, the CDR3 is TGCAGTGCTAGAGGAGGCAGCTCCTATAATTCACCCCTCAACTTT.